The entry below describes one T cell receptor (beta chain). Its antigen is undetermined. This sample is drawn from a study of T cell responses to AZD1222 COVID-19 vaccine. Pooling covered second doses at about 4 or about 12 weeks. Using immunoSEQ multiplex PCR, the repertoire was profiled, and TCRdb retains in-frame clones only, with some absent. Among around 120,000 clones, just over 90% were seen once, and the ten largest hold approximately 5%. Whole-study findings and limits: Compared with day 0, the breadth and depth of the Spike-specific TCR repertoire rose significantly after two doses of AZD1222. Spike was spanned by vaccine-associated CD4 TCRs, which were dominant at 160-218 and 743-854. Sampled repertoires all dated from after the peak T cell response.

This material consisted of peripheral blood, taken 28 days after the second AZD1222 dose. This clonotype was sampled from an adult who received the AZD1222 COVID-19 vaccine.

The CDR3 DNA is TGTGCCAGTCAAAGGCCAGGACTGGAAGAGACCCAGTACTTC. Its protein product is CASQRPGLEETQYF. The V and J genes are TRBV25-1 and TRBJ2-5; D possibly corresponds to TRBD2 (5 bases). There are 14 residues in the CDR3. V lost 9 bases and J 3 bases, leaving 17 bases between the germline ends. CDR1 and CDR2 from the germline V gene are MGHDK and SYGVNS.